The T cell receptor (beta chain) described here comes from a study of blood T cell repertoires in COVID-19. The repertoire was sequenced with immunoSEQ multiplex PCR; TCRdb's copy has only in-frame clones and lacks some. Here the sample spans about 190,000 clones, about three quarters being singletons. Germline V lookup: CDR1 SGHTA, CDR2 FQGTGA. The length of the CDR3 is 16 residues. The V and J ends lost 5 bases and 0 bases, in that order; junction bases with no gene match: 8. The sequence was obtained from a woman of 80 years or more with active or convalescent COVID-19. This chain uses TRBV7-3 with TRBJ1-1, with 8 nucleotides matching TRBD1. The sequencing sample was made of peripheral blood. CDR3 in DNA: TGTGCCAGCAGCGAACAGGGGGGCCTTATGAACACTGAAGCTTTCTTT. Its protein product is CASSEQGGLMNTEAFF.